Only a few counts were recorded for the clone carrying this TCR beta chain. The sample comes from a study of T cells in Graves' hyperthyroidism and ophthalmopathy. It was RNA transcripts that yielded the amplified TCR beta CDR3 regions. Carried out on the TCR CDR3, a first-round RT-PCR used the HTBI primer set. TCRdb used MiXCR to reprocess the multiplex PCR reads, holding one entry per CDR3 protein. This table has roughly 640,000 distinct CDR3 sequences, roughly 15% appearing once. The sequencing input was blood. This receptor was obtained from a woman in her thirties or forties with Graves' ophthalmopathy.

The CDR3 reads CASKLRQGVGGGELFF. CDR3 DNA sequence: TGTGCCAGCAAACTACGACAGGGGGTGGGCGGCGGGGAGCTGTTTTTT. The V gene is TRBV6-1, the J gene TRBJ2-2, with TRBD1 identical over 9 bases. CDR3 size: 16 residues. V shed 7 bases and J 7 bases; nucleotides not matched to a gene: 13. CDR1 and CDR2 (germline): MNHNS, SASEGT.